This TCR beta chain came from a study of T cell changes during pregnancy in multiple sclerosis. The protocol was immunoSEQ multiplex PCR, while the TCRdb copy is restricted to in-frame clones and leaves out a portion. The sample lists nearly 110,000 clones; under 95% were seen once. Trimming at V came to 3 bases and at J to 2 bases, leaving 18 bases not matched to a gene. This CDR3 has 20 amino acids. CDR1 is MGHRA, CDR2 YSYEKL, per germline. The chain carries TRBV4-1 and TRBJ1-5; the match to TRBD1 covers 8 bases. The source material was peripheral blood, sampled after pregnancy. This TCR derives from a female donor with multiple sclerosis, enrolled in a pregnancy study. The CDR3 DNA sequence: TGCGCCAGCAGCCACGAGCGTGGGACAGGCCCTAACGTGGGCAATCAGCCCCAGCATTTT. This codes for CASSHERGTGPNVGNQPQHF.